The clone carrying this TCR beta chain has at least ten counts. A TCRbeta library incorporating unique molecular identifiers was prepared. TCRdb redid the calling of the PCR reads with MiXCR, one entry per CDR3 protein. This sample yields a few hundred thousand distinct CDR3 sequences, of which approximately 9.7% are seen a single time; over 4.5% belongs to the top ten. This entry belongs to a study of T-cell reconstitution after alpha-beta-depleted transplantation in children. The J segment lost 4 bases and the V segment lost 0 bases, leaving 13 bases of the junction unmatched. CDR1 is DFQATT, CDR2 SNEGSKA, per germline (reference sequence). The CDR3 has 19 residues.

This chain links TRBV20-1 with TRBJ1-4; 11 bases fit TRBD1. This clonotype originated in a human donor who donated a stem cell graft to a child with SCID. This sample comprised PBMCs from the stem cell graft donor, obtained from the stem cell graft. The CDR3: CSARETGQGAFGYNEKLFF. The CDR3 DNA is TGCAGTGCTAGAGAAACAGGACAGGGGGCATTCGGGTATAATGAAAAACTGTTTTTT.